Reported below is one TCR beta chain. Its cognate antigen is unknown. One junction end disagrees with the germline gene, perhaps due to a read error. This CDR3 comprises 13 residues. Germline V gene data show CDR1 as SGHTA and CDR2 as FQGNSA. This record belongs to a study of T cells in Graves' hyperthyroidism and ophthalmopathy. Uncontrolled infection, other autoimmune disease, pregnancy and lactation each barred patients from inclusion. Together with thyroid ultrasound, orbital computed tomography, serum thyroxine and TRAb, clinical symptoms were used for diagnoses. Study-level findings and limits: Model-based prediction identified ophthalmopathy a median roughly six months prior to its onset.

Amplification yielded TCR beta CDR3 regions, with RNA transcripts as the source. Initially, a first-round RT-PCR of the TCR CDR3 employed the HTBI primer set. TCRdb recomputed calls from the multiplex PCR reads with MiXCR, one row per CDR3 protein. The table shows around 200,000 distinct CDR3 sequences, with about 16% occurring only once. This chain links TRBV7-2 with TRBJ1-1; TRBD1 might be the D (6 bases). This TCR was recovered from a man aged 35-49 years with Graves' hyperthyroidism. The sequenced material came from blood. The CDR3 loop is CASNLGGNTEAFF. CDR3 DNA: TGTGCCAGCAACTTAGGGGGAAACACTGAAGCTTTCTTT. Full variable domain (rest looked up from reference TRBV7-2 and TRBJ1-1): GAGVSQSPSNKVTEKGKDVELRCDPISGHTALYWYRQSLGQGLEFLIYFQGNSAPDKSGLPSDRFSAERTGGSVSTLTIQRTQQEDSAVYLCASNLGGNTEAFFGQGTRLTVV.